A selection of T cell receptor beta chains follows, all from one sample in a study of blood T cell repertoires in COVID-19. Produced via immunoSEQ multiplex PCR; TCRdb's table is partial and in-frame only. In the table there are about 230,000 clones, over 65% of which are singletons. Sequenced: peripheral blood. The receptors shown here come from a woman between 65 and 79 years old with active or convalescent COVID-19. CDR3s include the opening cysteine and the closing phenylalanine or tryptophan. D genes are given only for firm matches. Not every row has a clone size; where given, it reads once, few, many or a size class.

>TRBV6-6|14|.|TRBJ1-2|.
CASSIAGARTGYTF
TGTGCCAGCAGTATCGCAGGGGCGAGGACTGGCTACACCTTC
>TRBV5-4|14|TRBD2|TRBJ2-7|.
CASSAGTSVYEQYF
TGTGCCAGCAGCGCCGGGACTAGCGTATACGAGCAGTACTTC
>TRBV2|12|TRBD1|TRBJ1-2|.
CASSGQGYGYTF
TGTGCCAGCAGTGGACAGGGGTATGGCTACACCTTC
>TRBV6-6|14|.|TRBJ2-7|.
CASQRGTDSYEQYF
TGTGCCAGCCAAAGGGGGACGGACTCGTACGAGCAGTACTTC
>TRBV3-1/TRBV3-2|15|TRBD2|TRBJ2-7|.
CASSPGLAGVNEQYF
TGTGCCAGCAGCCCGGGACTAGCGGGGGTGAACGAGCAGTACTTC
>TRBV3-1/TRBV3-2|16|.|TRBJ2-1|.
CASSQVSSVPGVEQFF
TGTGCCAGCAGCCAAGTTTCTTCCGTCCCAGGGGTTGAGCAGTTCTTC
>TRBV10-3|15|.|TRBJ2-7|.
CAISGSTGFPYEQYF
TGTGCCATCAGTGGGTCAACGGGATTCCCCTACGAGCAGTACTTC
>TRBV7-9|14|.|TRBJ2-5|.
CASSSIRGGETQYF
TGTGCCAGCAGCTCCATCAGGGGCGGCGAGACCCAGTACTTC
>TRBV4-1|15|.|TRBJ2-1|.
CASSQDPGISGEQFF
TGCGCCAGCAGCCAAGATCCGGGGATCAGCGGTGAGCAGTTCTTC
>TRBV7-9|14|TRBD2|TRBJ2-2|once
CASGTSGNTGELFF
TGTGCCAGCGGGACTAGCGGCAACACCGGGGAGCTGTTTTTT
>TRBV2|14|TRBD2|TRBJ2-3|.
CASVAGGGTDTQYF
TGTGCCAGTGTAGCGGGAGGAGGCACAGATACGCAGTATTTT
>TRBV18|13|.|TRBJ1-5|.
CASSPIRGQPQHF
TGTGCCAGCTCACCAATCAGAGGTCAGCCCCAGCATTTT
>TRBV10-2|12|TRBD1|TRBJ2-5|.
CASTPGGETQYF
TGCGCCAGCACACCAGGGGGAGAGACCCAGTACTTC
>TRBV27|14|.|TRBJ2-7|.
CASSSRGLPYEQYF
TGTGCCAGCAGTTCCAGGGGTTTACCCTACGAGCAGTACTTC
>TRBV7-8|15|.|TRBJ1-1|.
CASSFYRESGTEAFF
TGTGCCAGCAGCTTTTACAGGGAATCGGGCACTGAAGCTTTCTTT
>TRBV30|19|TRBD1|TRBJ1-4|.
CAWSDIFGYRDRVPEKLFF
TGTGCCTGGAGTGACATCTTTGGGTACCGGGACAGGGTGCCCGAAAAACTGTTTTTT
>TRBV6-6|14|TRBD1|TRBJ1-4|.
CASSYYQGAEKLFF
TGTGCCAGCAGTTACTATCAGGGGGCGGAAAAACTGTTTTTT
>TRBV5-1|15|.|TRBJ1-1|.
CASSFLQGKGTEAFF
TGCGCCAGCAGCTTCCTCCAGGGGAAGGGCACTGAAGCTTTCTTT
>TRBV5-6|14|TRBD2|TRBJ2-1|once
CASSWGLAGYEQFF
TGTGCCAGCAGCTGGGGACTAGCGGGATATGAGCAGTTCTTC
>TRBV5-4|13|.|TRBJ1-1|.
CASSLAGSTEAFF
TGTGCCAGCAGCTTGGCCGGGAGCACTGAAGCTTTCTTT
>TRBV28|17|TRBD1|TRBJ1-1|once
CASTPGLPGTGNTEAFF
TGTGCCAGCACGCCTGGATTGCCCGGGACAGGGAACACTGAAGCTTTCTTT
>TRBV19|16|TRBD2|TRBJ2-3|.
CASSIIAGGGTDTQYF
TGTGCCAGTAGTATAATTGCGGGAGGCGGCACAGATACGCAGTATTTT
>TRBV5-1|14|.|TRBJ2-3|.
CASRSGTPTDTQYF
TGCGCCAGCAGATCCGGGACTCCCACAGATACGCAGTATTTT
>TRBV9|17|.|TRBJ1-6|.
CASSVGQGRSYNSPLHF
TGTGCCAGCAGCGTAGGTCAGGGTCGCTCCTATAATTCACCCCTCCACTTT
>TRBV5-1|18|.|TRBJ2-7|.
CASSRVYGSASLSYEQYF
TGCGCCAGCAGCCGAGTATACGGGAGCGCCTCCTTGTCCTACGAGCAGTACTTC
>TRBV7-2|16|TRBD2|TRBJ2-5|.
CASSQVVAGAGGTQYF
TGTGCCAGCAGCCAGGTGGTAGCGGGGGCAGGGGGGACCCAGTACTTC
>TRBV3-1/TRBV3-2|15|TRBD2|TRBJ2-3|few
CASSLAGASTDTQYF
TGTGCCAGCAGCCTAGCGGGAGCTAGCACAGATACGCAGTATTTT
>TRBV7-3|16|TRBD2|TRBJ2-2|.
CASSLLAGRDTGELFF
TGTGCCAGCAGCTTATTGGCAGGGAGGGACACCGGGGAGCTGTTTTTT
>TRBV7-9|15|TRBD2|TRBJ2-5|.
CASSRGLAGGETQYF
TGTGCCAGCAGCCGCGGACTAGCGGGAGGAGAGACCCAGTACTTC
>TRBV30|14|TRBD1|TRBJ2-7|.
CAWSRTGSSYEQYF
TGTGCCTGGAGTAGGACAGGGTCGTCCTACGAGCAGTACTTC
>TRBV7-2|14|.|TRBJ1-2|.
CASSLYRDSYGYTF
TGTGCCAGCAGCTTATATAGGGACTCCTATGGCTACACCTTC
>TRBV4-3|16|.|TRBJ1-1|.
CASSQGIGRENTEAFF
TGCGCCAGCAGCCAAGGCATAGGCAGGGAAAACACTGAAGCTTTCTTT
>TRBV30|14|TRBD1|TRBJ1-1|.
CAWRIGGQGYEAFF
TGTGCCTGGAGAATAGGGGGACAGGGTTATGAAGCTTTCTTT
>TRBV6-6|16|TRBD1|TRBJ1-2|.
CASSYPRGRRGYGYTF
TGTGCCAGCAGTTACCCCAGGGGGCGGAGGGGGTATGGCTACACCTTC
>TRBV5-6|12|.|TRBJ2-3|once
CASSSSADTQYF
TGTGCCAGCAGCTCCAGTGCAGATACGCAGTATTTT
>TRBV19|13|.|TRBJ1-1|.
CASSVRGTTEAFF
TGTGCCAGTAGTGTTCGCGGGACGACTGAAGCTTTCTTT
>TRBV19|14|TRBD1|TRBJ1-5|once
CASSFTGGGQPQHF
TGTGCCAGTAGTTTTACAGGGGGCGGCCAGCCCCAGCATTTT
>TRBV23-1|16|TRBD1|TRBJ1-6|.
CASSQASGGRNSPLHF
TGCGCCAGCAGTCAGGCCTCAGGGGGCAGAAATTCACCCCTCCACTTT
>TRBV5-1|15|.|TRBJ2-7|.
CASSLSGRSSYEQYF
TGCGCCAGCAGCTTGTCCGGCAGGTCCTCCTACGAGCAGTACTTC
>TRBV5-4|15|.|TRBJ1-2|.
CASSSPSGNVYGYTF
TGTGCCAGCAGCTCCCCATCAGGGAACGTCTATGGCTACACCTTC
>TRBV10-3|12|TRBD2|TRBJ2-7|.
CAIRLAGGEQYF
TGTGCCATCAGGCTAGCGGGAGGCGAGCAGTACTTC
>TRBV6-6|15|.|TRBJ1-4|few
CASSDSTWVNEKLFF
TGTGCCAGCAGTGACAGTACCTGGGTTAATGAAAAACTGTTTTTT
>TRBV7-9|12|TRBD1|TRBJ1-2|.
CASSRTGDGYTF
TGTGCCAGCAGCCGTACAGGGGATGGCTACACCTTC
>TRBV2|15|TRBD2|TRBJ2-5|.
CASTPERGGGKTQYF
TGTGCCAGCACCCCTGAGCGGGGGGGAGGCAAGACCCAGTACTTC
>TRBV6-5|13|.|TRBJ1-3|.
CASSPNSGNTIYF
TGTGCCAGCTCCCCAAACTCTGGAAACACCATATATTTT
>TRBV7-6|15|TRBD1|TRBJ2-5|once
CASSLVQGIWETQYF
TGTGCCAGCAGCTTAGTACAGGGGATATGGGAGACCCAGTACTTC
>TRBV5-1|19|.|TRBJ2-1|.
CASSLQLNRDVPSYNEQFF
TGCGCCAGCAGCTTGCAACTGAACAGGGACGTTCCCTCCTACAATGAGCAGTTCTTC
>TRBV18|15|TRBD1|TRBJ2-6|few
CASSWDRAGANVLTF
TGTGCCAGCTCATGGGACAGGGCCGGGGCCAACGTCCTGACTTTC
>TRBV29-1|15|TRBD1|TRBJ2-5|few
CSVSLPGQLQETQYF
TGCAGCGTTTCTTTACCGGGACAGCTTCAAGAGACCCAGTACTTC
>TRBV28|17|TRBD2|TRBJ2-1|.
CASNPGTSGRSGDEQFF
TGTGCCAGCAACCCTGGGACTAGCGGGAGGAGTGGGGATGAGCAGTTCTTC